The 15 T cell receptor beta chains in this list originate from one sample, sequenced in a study of identical twins. TCRdb re-analysed the 5' RACE reads in MiXCR, keeping a single row per CDR3 protein. The sample contains over 600,000 distinct CDR3 sequences, 21% of which appear only once. These sequences were also reported in another study, on T cells expressing NK-cell markers.

The sequenced material came from PBMCs. The receptors come from a woman younger than 30 in good health.

CDR3 nucleotides: TGTGCCAGCAGACGACTAGCGGGGCCCTGGAATACGCAGTATTTT. It specifies CASRRLAGPWNTQYF. This chain joins TRBV6-2 or TRBV6-3 and TRBJ2-3, with 11 bases that match TRBD2. The CDR3 spans 15 residues. From germline, CDR1 is MNHEY and CDR2 SVGEGT. J gave up 7 bases and V 6 bases, and 9 bases lay outside the gene matches.

This clonotype was detected ten times or more. The rearrangement uses TRBV7-2 and TRBJ1-2; perhaps TRBD1 as D (5 bases). Germline V gene data show CDR1 as SGHTA and CDR2 as FQGNSA. V was clipped by 5 bases and J by 6 bases, with 16 bases between them. The length of the CDR3 is 14 residues. This chain's CDR3 is CASSPSSREDGYTF. The CDR3 nucleotides read TGTGCCAGCAGCCCTTCGTCCAGGGAAGATGGCTACACCTTC.

The CDR3 region is CATSFSPGSEQFF. CDR3 nucleotide sequence: TGTGCCACCAGCTTCTCCCCCGGCAGTGAGCAGTTCTTC. This rearrangement joins TRBV15 to TRBJ2-1; D is ambiguous. The germline V gene has CDR1 LNHNV and CDR2 YYDKDF (reference sequence). With 5 bases removed from V and 9 bases from J, the gap between germline ends came to 14 bases. The CDR3 totals 13 residues.

The gene calls are TRBV2 and TRBJ2-3; weak D call: TRBD2 (6 bases). The germline CDR1 and CDR2 sequences are SNHLY and FYNNEI. This CDR3 region has 18 residues. Trimming left V 4 bases short and J 0 bases short, with 20 bases between. CDR3 sequence reads: CASSAIWSFGTSTDTQYF. The CDR3 bases are TGTGCCAGCAGTGCGATTTGGTCCTTCGGGACTAGCACAGATACGCAGTATTTT.

This clonotype was counted a few times. J is TRBJ2-1 and V is TRBV20-1; TRBD2 agrees at 10 bases. The CDR3 totals 14 residues. Germline loops: CDR1 DFQATT, CDR2 SNEGSKA (reference sequence). V lost 6 bases to trimming and J lost 8 bases; unmatched junction nucleotides: 10. CDR3 residues: CSAPLAGVSDEQFF. The CDR3 DNA is TGCAGTGCGCCGCTAGCGGGAGTGTCTGATGAGCAGTTCTTC.

Ten or more counts support this clonotype. V gene TRBV10-3 combines with J gene TRBJ1-1; 8 bases match TRBD1. The CDR3 runs 13 residues. Germline CDR1 and CDR2: ENHRY and SYGVKD. V lost 7 bases and J lost 4; bases outside the gene matches: 5. CDR3 in DNA: TGTGCCATCACCATGGACAGGGCCACTGAAGCTTTCTTT. This sequence encodes CAITMDRATEAFF.

The J gene is TRBJ2-3, the V gene TRBV7-2; the D gene is possibly TRBD1 (5 bases). Per germline, CDR1 SGHTA and CDR2 FQGNSA. V shed 5 bases and J shed 6 bases, with 15 bases lying between them. The CDR3 is 14 amino acids. This CDR3 is CASSPDSLWDTQYF. DNA of the CDR3: TGTGCCAGCAGCCCCGACAGTCTTTGGGATACGCAGTATTTT.

This sequence joins TRBV20-1 and TRBJ2-1; no definite D call. CDR3 size: 13 residues. Germline assignment: CDR1 DFQATT and CDR2 SNEGSKA (reference sequence). The V gene lost 2 bases and the J gene lost 4 bases, with 9 bases spanning the gap. The CDR3 region has the DNA TGCAGTGCTAGATCCCTAAATTACAATGAGCAGTTCTTC. It translates to CSARSLNYNEQFF.

The chain recombines TRBV4-3 with TRBJ2-2; 7 positions match TRBD1. CDR3 length: 14 amino acids. With V trimmed by 4 bases and J by 5 bases, 4 bases remained unmatched. Per the germline V gene, CDR1 is LGHNA and CDR2 is YSLEER. This chain's CDR3 is CASSRLTGTGELFF. The CDR3 bases are TGCGCCAGCAGCCGACTGACAGGGACCGGGGAGCTGTTTTTT.

As regards this clonotype: The junction and the germline gene differ at one end; a read error may be behind it. CDR3 DNA: TGTGCCAGCAGCCAAGATGCGATCCCGGGACAGAGGGACTTC. Translated, it gives CASSQDAIPGQRDF. The rearrangement uses TRBV3-1 and TRBJ2-7, with 7 positions matching TRBD1. Germline-derived CDR1 and CDR2 are LGHDT and YNNKEL (reference sequence). There are 14 residues in the CDR3.

This clonotype was seen a few times. The gene calls are TRBV9 and TRBJ2-7; weak D call: TRBD1 (6 bases). Per the germline V gene, CDR1 is SGDLS and CDR2 is YYNGEE. This CDR3 is built from 15 residues. V gave up 3 bases and J gave up 2 bases, with 15 bases separating them. CDR3 coding DNA: TGTGCCAGCAGCGGTGGACAGCCTAGAGCCTACGAGCAGTACTTC. This codes for CASSGGQPRAYEQYF.

This clonotype occurred many times. The junction differs from germline at one of its ends, possibly a read error. The CDR3 nucleotides are TGTGCTAGCAGCTACGATAGAAACACTGAAGCTTTCTTT. This sequence encodes CASSYDRNTEAFF. This sequence joins TRBV7-7 and TRBJ1-1, with D unclear. This CDR3 is 13 amino acids long. CDR1 SSHAT and CDR2 FNYEAQ come from the germline V gene (reference sequence).

In its sample, this clonotype was seen a few times. The chain uses TRBV6-5 and TRBJ2-1, with D possibly being TRBD2 (5 bases). Germline CDR1 MNHEY, CDR2 SVGAGI. V dropped 6 bases and J dropped 0 bases, with 12 bases sitting between them. CDR3 size: 15 residues. In DNA form, the CDR3 reads TGTGCCAGCAGCTATAGCGAGAGCTCCTACAATGAGCAGTTCTTC. It specifies CASSYSESSYNEQFF.

This clonotype came up a few times. This sequence joins TRBV6-5 and TRBJ2-1; D not resolved. CDR3 size: 14 residues. The germline gives CDR1 MNHEY, CDR2 SVGAGI. V lost 0 bases and J 8 bases, leaving 11 bases between the germline ends. CDR3 amino acids: CASSYSIRDDEQFF. CDR3 DNA sequence: TGTGCCAGCAGTTACTCGATTAGGGATGATGAGCAGTTCTTC.

This clonotype was seen a handful of times. The genes are TRBV29-1 and TRBJ2-7; D is ambiguous. Germline lookup yields CDR1 SQVTM and CDR2 ANQGSEA. This CDR3 is built from 12 residues. Trimming shortened V by 4 bases and J by 3 bases, and 10 bases separated the two germline ends. CDR3 residues: CSVGGQHYEQYF. The CDR3 DNA is TGCAGCGTTGGTGGGCAGCACTACGAGCAGTACTTC.